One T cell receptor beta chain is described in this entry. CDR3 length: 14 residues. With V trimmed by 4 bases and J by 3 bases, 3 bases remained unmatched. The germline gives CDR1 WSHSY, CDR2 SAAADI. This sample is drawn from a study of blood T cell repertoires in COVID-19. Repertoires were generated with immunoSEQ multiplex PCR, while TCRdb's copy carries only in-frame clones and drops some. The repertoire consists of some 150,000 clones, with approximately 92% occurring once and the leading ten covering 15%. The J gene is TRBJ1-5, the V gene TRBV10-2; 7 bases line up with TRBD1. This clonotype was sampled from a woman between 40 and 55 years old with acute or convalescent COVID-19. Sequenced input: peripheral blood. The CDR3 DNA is TGCGCCAGCAGTGGGGGACAGATCAATCAGCCCCAGCATTTT. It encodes CASSGGQINQPQHF.